What follows are 5 T cell receptor beta chains derived from one specimen sequenced in a study of cytomegalovirus exposure and HLA in healthy donors. Amplification used 60 Vbeta primers and 13 Jbeta primers. Only in-frame clones appear in the TCRdb table, and some are missing; sequencing was by immunoSEQ multiplex PCR. The table shows about 180,000 clones, with more than 65% occurring only once. The sample consisted of PBMCs. The origin of the receptors is a woman in her thirties in good health and CMV-seropositive.

The chain combines TRBV15 with TRBJ2-7; a weak D match, TRBD2 (6 bases). Per germline, CDR1 LNHNV and CDR2 YYDKDF (reference sequence). Trimming left V 8 bases short and J 1 base short, with 21 bases between. This CDR3 spans 16 amino acids. This CDR3 reads CATSNSNRGISYEQYF. The CDR3 nucleotides are TGTGCCACCTCTAACTCCAACCGCGGGATTTCCTACGAGCAGTACTTC. The variable domain in full, with the rest retrieved from reference TRBV15 and TRBJ2-7, is DAMVIQNPRYQVTQFGKPVTLSCSQTLNHNVMYWYQQKSSQAPKLLFHYYDKDFNNEADTPDNFQSRRPNTSFCFLDIRSPGLGDTAMYLCATSNSNRGISYEQYFGPGTRLTVT.

The CDR3: CASSLGGSNYNEQFF. The CDR3 bases are TGTGCCAGCAGTTTAGGAGGGTCTAACTACAATGAGCAGTTCTTC. V gene TRBV28 combines with J gene TRBJ2-1, with a possible D match to TRBD2 (6 bases). Between the trimmed V and J ends, which lost 2 bases and 3 bases, there was a span of 11 bases. The CDR3 contains 15 residues. The germline V gene encodes CDR1 MDHEN and CDR2 SYDVKM. Full variable domain (missing parts from reference TRBV28 and TRBJ2-1): DVKVTQSSRYLVKRTGEKVFLECVQDMDHENMFWYRQDPGLGLRLIYFSYDVKMKEKGDIPEGYSVSREKKERFSLILESASTNQTSMYLCASSLGGSNYNEQFFGPGTRLTVL.

This clone was seen a single time. Here the CDR3 DNA reads TGCGCCAGCAGAGGCAACGGGGAGGGGACTGAAGCTTTCTTT. Protein product: CASRGNGEGTEAFF. The chain has TRBV5-1 and TRBJ1-1; D is perhaps TRBD1 (5 bases). The CDR3 runs to 14 residues. With 5 bases removed from V and 5 bases from J, the gap between germline ends came to 16 bases. The V gene's germline CDR1 is SGHRS and CDR2 YFSETQ.

V is TRBV7-9 and J is TRBJ2-2; 7 bases map to TRBD1. V lost 5 bases, J lost 7 bases, and 10 bases stayed unmatched. Germline V lookup: CDR1 SEHNR, CDR2 FQNEAQ (reference sequence). The CDR3 extends over 15 amino acids. CDR3 sequence: CASSRDKQGIGELFF. The DNA for the CDR3 is TGTGCCAGCAGCCGAGACAAACAGGGGATCGGGGAGCTGTTTTTT.

The chain carries TRBV27 and TRBJ1-2; D is uncertain. V lost 5 bases, J lost 8 bases, and 15 bases lay in between. Germline V gene lookup returns CDR1 MNHEY and CDR2 SMNVEV (reference sequence). CDR3 size: 13 residues. The CDR3 bases are TGTGCCAGCAGTCTATACATAACCGGGGGCTACACCTTC. Translating it yields CASSLYITGGYTF.